A single sample gave rise to the 4 T cell receptor beta chains below, sequenced in a study of T cell responses to AZD1222 COVID-19 vaccine. TCRdb keeps only in-frame clones here, not all; method: immunoSEQ multiplex PCR. In the table there are around 120,000 clones, over 80% of which are singletons. This material consisted of peripheral blood, taken on day 0 of AZD1222 vaccination. All receptors come from an adult in good health.

The chain uses TRBV3-1 (or the pseudogene TRBV3-2) and TRBJ1-1; D is unresolved. The V gene's germline CDR1 is LGHDT and CDR2 YNNKEL (reference sequence). The CDR3 consists of 12 residues. V was shortened by 4 bases and J by 0 bases, with 3 bases between the two germline ends. The CDR3 is CASSLMNTEAFF. The CDR3 nucleotides read TGTGCCAGCAGCCTCATGAACACTGAAGCTTTCTTT.

The chain has TRBV29-1 and TRBJ1-2; D perhaps matches TRBD1 (6 bases). This CDR3 has 12 residues. V was trimmed by 4 bases and J by 8 bases, leaving 14 bases between them. Germline lookup yields CDR1 SQVTM and CDR2 ANQGSEA. This CDR3 reads CSVVQGGSGYTF. The CDR3 DNA reads as TGCAGCGTTGTACAGGGTGGTTCGGGCTACACCTTC.

The CDR3 spells CASSMLGGDEQFF. Here the CDR3 DNA reads TGCGCCAGCAGTATGTTGGGGGGCGATGAGCAGTTCTTC. The rearrangement links TRBV5-1 to TRBJ2-1, with D perhaps given as TRBD1 or TRBD2 (6 bases each). The CDR3 runs to 13 residues. Trimming stripped 5 bases from V and 8 bases from J, with 14 bases between. Germline loops: CDR1 SGHRS, CDR2 YFSETQ. The full variable domain, completed using reference TRBV5-1 and TRBJ2-1, is KAGVTQTPRYLIKTRGQQVTLSCSPISGHRSVSWYQQTPGQGLQFLFEYFSETQRNKGNFPGRFSGRQFSNSRSEMNVSTLELGDSALYLCASSMLGGDEQFFGPGTRLTVL.

This clone was seen just once. The chain is built from TRBV9 and TRBJ1-5, with 9 bases identical to TRBD1. CDR3 length equals 15 residues. Germline V lookup: CDR1 SGDLS, CDR2 YYNGEE. The V gene end was trimmed by 0 bases and the J gene end by 6 bases; junction bases not matched to a gene: 4. The CDR3 region is CASSVGDRVAQPQHF. For the CDR3, the DNA is TGTGCCAGCAGCGTAGGGGACAGGGTGGCTCAGCCCCAGCATTTT.